A selection of T cell receptor beta chains follows, all from one sample in a study of OX40 agonist ivuxolimab in advanced cancers. The table came from immunoSEQ multiplex PCR; TCRdb's copy has only in-frame clones and leaves some out. The repertoire holds about 60,000 clones, with roughly nine tenths as singletons. Specimen: CD4+ or CD8+ T cells sorted from blood, collected in a trial of the OX40 agonist ivuxolimab. These receptors originate from an adult with an advanced solid tumor such as melanoma, head and neck, liver or kidney cancer. The CDR3 runs from the conserved cysteine through the conserved F or W. Where a row states a size, it is once, few, many or the class of an expanded clone; other rows omit it.

j_call	v_call	clone_size	cdr3_length	cdr3_aa
TRBJ2-7	TRBV28	-	16	CASRPAGVPGSYEQYF
TRBJ2-3	TRBV15	-	17	CATSRGTSGRTTDTQYF
TRBJ1-2	TRBV7-9	-	14	CASSRLPGYYGYTF
TRBJ1-2	TRBV7-2	-	13	CASSLGRTDGYTF
TRBJ1-2	TRBV4-2	-	14	CASSQGTGGYGYTF
TRBJ1-1	TRBV11-1	-	11	CASSVNTEAFF
TRBJ2-3	TRBV2	-	17	CASRRSVAGSSTDTQYF
TRBJ2-2	TRBV18	-	18	CASSPNSLSGANTGELFF
TRBJ2-7	TRBV9	-	14	CASSFRQGPYEQYF
TRBJ1-1	TRBV6-6	-	15	CASIVGQGMNTEAFF
TRBJ2-7	TRBV9	-	15	CASSVGRLAGDEQYF
TRBJ2-3	TRBV7-3	-	16	CASSYRQGGSTDTQYF
TRBJ1-3	TRBV5-5	-	17	CASSFWGPGLSGNTIYF
TRBJ2-5	TRBV6-5	-	13	CASSRQAQETQYF
TRBJ1-5	TRBV2	-	18	CASSERGDGAGVDQPQHF
TRBJ1-4	TRBV4-1	-	15	CASSQEGATNEKLFF
TRBJ2-4	TRBV6-6	-	13	CASSNRNLGIQYF
TRBJ1-1	TRBV18	once	15	CASSPRRAMNTEAFF
TRBJ1-2	TRBV2	-	13	CASTEGGGYGYTF
TRBJ1-2	TRBV4-2	-	18	CASSQVLWDGTTNYGYTF
TRBJ1-2	TRBV30	-	10	CAWMTPPRLF
TRBJ2-7	TRBV2	-	14	CASKTGTGAYEQYF
TRBJ2-7	TRBV29-1	-	11	CSAGTAYEQYF
TRBJ2-2	TRBV9	-	14	CASRQGRDTGELFF
TRBJ2-1	TRBV5-1	-	19	CASSLASRGRGPLYNEQFF
TRBJ2-7	TRBV7-8	-	16	CASSLDAGLAGAEQYF
TRBJ2-1	TRBV5-6	-	13	CASSLWTDNEQFF
TRBJ2-1	TRBV18	-	11	CASSPGKEQFF
TRBJ2-2	TRBV4-2	few	15	CASSQGTGDTGELFF
TRBJ1-3	TRBV2	-	15	CASSDRGVSGNTIYF
TRBJ1-5	TRBV2	-	18	CASSEGLFRQGSNQPQHF
TRBJ2-7	TRBV27	once	17	CASTPLGLAGNTYEQYF
TRBJ2-1	TRBV9	-	11	CASSVNDEQFF
TRBJ2-2	TRBV18	-	15	CASSLSGQGVGELFF
TRBJ2-3	TRBV5-1	once	16	CASSPQSGVNTDTQYF
TRBJ1-5	TRBV15	-	16	CATSRDRLNSNQPQHF
TRBJ1-5	TRBV19	-	14	CASTPWGGEQPQHF
TRBJ2-5	TRBV9	once	14	CASSVEAGGETQYF
TRBJ2-5	TRBV6-6	-	12	CASTHREQTQYF
TRBJ1-2	TRBV7-9	-	16	CASSLDRGTSNYGYTF
TRBJ1-1	TRBV15	-	16	CATSRAHRGYNTEAFF
TRBJ2-1	TRBV5-1	-	16	CASSTPRTGSYNEQFF
TRBJ2-6	TRBV19	-	17	CASSNGFLSSGANVLTF
TRBJ1-5	TRBV2	-	14	CASSPGTGGQPQHF
TRBJ2-5	TRBV4-2	-	14	CASSHEAPQETQYF
TRBJ1-2	TRBV20-1	-	8	CSGYGYTF
TRBJ2-3	TRBV11-2	-	15	CASSYRQSNTDTQYF